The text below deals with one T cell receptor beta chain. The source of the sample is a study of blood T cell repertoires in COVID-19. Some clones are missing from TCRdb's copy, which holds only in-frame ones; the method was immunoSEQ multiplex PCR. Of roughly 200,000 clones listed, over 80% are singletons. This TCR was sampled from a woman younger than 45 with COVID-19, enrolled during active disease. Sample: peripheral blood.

This chain's CDR3 is CASSLARTSGGAETGELFF. As DNA, the CDR3 is TGCGCCAGCAGCTTGGCCCGGACTAGCGGGGGGGCAGAGACCGGGGAGCTGTTTTTT. J is TRBJ2-2 and V is TRBV5-1; 15 bases match TRBD2. The ends lost 0 bases at V and 5 bases at J; junction bases unmatched: 8. Germline V gives CDR1 SGHRS, CDR2 YFSETQ. This CDR3 has 19 residues.